This T cell receptor beta chain was recovered during a study of blood T cell repertoires in COVID-19. The assay was immunoSEQ multiplex PCR, and TCRdb's table has in-frame clones only and misses some. The sample includes 90,000 to 120,000 clones, 80% to 90% seen only once; the top ten take around 4.8%. In germline, CDR1 is SGHTA, CDR2 FQGNSA. The V end was cut by 1 base, the J end by 4 bases, with 10 bases between. This CDR3 has 14 residues. This TCR was sampled from a man aged 55-75 years with acute or convalescent COVID-19. The gene calls are TRBV7-2 and TRBJ1-1; D gene unclear. Sequenced sample: peripheral blood. CDR3 DNA: TGTGCCAGCAGCTTAGGGGTAACGGGCACTGAAGCTTTCTTT. It codes for CASSLGVTGTEAFF.